These T cell receptor beta chains were read from a single sample in a study of T cell repertoires in cytomegalovirus infection. TCRdb fed the reads into MiXCR, producing one record per CDR3 protein. Of some 100,000 distinct CDR3 sequences in the sample, more than 20% were seen once. Material for sequencing was CD8+ T cells from PBMCs. These receptors originate from a human donor in good health (CMV status not recorded). Some clones in this sample may be carry-over from other donors' samples. Both conserved end residues are part of each CDR3. The D gene is left open where the match is weak. Not all rows give a size; the values are once, few, many and, for expanded clones, a class.

d_call clone_size j_call v_call cdr3_aa cdr3_nt
. few TRBJ1-5 TRBV28 CASSLGGGSQPQHF TGTGCCAGCAGTTTAGGGGGGGGTAGTCAGCCCCAGCATTTT
. . TRBJ1-2 TRBV11-2 CASTLRGQGSPNYGYTF TGTGCCAGCACCTTAAGGGGCCAGGGCAGCCCTAACTATGGCTACACCTTC
. . TRBJ2-1 TRBV6-5 CASSYSITINEQFF TGTGCCAGCAGTTACTCGATTACAATCAATGAGCAGTTCTTC
. few TRBJ2-1 TRBV15 CATSRDSSTEQFF TGTGCCACCAGCAGAGATTCATCCACAGAGCAGTTCTTC
. . TRBJ1-4 TRBV7-9 CASSFLGGSTNEKLFF TGTGCCAGCAGCTTCTTGGGGGGATCAACTAATGAAAAACTGTTTTTT
. . TRBJ1-1 TRBV27 CASSLRVFAEAFF TGTGCCAGCAGTTTACGGGTATTCGCTGAAGCTTTCTTT
. few TRBJ1-2 TRBV6-2/TRBV6-3 CASSSPLAGNYGYTF TGTGCCAGCAGTTCCCCGCTGGCAGGCAACTATGGCTACACCTTC
TRBD1 . TRBJ2-7 TRBV20-1 CSARGTGTYEQYF TGCAGTGCTAGAGGGACAGGAACCTACGAGCAGTACTTC
TRBD1 few TRBJ2-3 TRBV25-1 CASSEDRTTDTQYF TGTGCCAGCAGTGAGGACAGGACCACAGATACGCAGTATTTT
. . TRBJ2-1 TRBV7-9 CASSPTEIIQFF TGTGCCAGCAGTCCAACAGAGATCATCCAGTTCTTC
. many TRBJ1-1 TRBV12-3/TRBV12-4 CASSPSRGNTEAFF TGTGCCAGCAGCCCTTCTCGGGGGAACACTGAAGCTTTCTTT
TRBD2 once TRBJ2-1 TRBV7-9 CASDGREGQNEQFF TGTGCCAGCGACGGACGGGAGGGCCAAAATGAGCAGTTCTTC
. . TRBJ2-7 TRBV5-1 CASSWSGVDEQYF TGCGCCAGCAGTTGGTCCGGGGTAGACGAGCAGTACTTC
. . TRBJ1-1 TRBV5-6 CASSLVMNTEAFF TGTGCCAGCAGCTTGGTGATGAACACTGAAGCTTTCTTT
. . TRBJ2-4 TRBV11-3 CAGSGRDSKNIQYF TGTGCCGGGAGCGGGCGGGACAGCAAAAACATTCAGTACTTC
TRBD1 . TRBJ2-1 TRBV12-5 CASGLGQGLNEQFF TGTGCTAGTGGTTTGGGACAGGGATTAAATGAGCAGTTCTTC
TRBD1 . TRBJ1-4 TRBV28 CASSFTSTPGQGDEKLFF TGTGCCAGCAGTTTCACCTCAACCCCGGGACAGGGGGATGAAAAACTGTTTTTT
TRBD1 . TRBJ2-7 TRBV7-9 CASSHPGQGAYEQYF TGTGCCAGCAGCCATCCGGGACAGGGGGCTTACGAGCAGTACTTC
. . TRBJ2-1 TRBV19 CASSMTGNEQFF TGTGCCAGTAGTATGACGGGTAATGAGCAGTTCTTC
. many TRBJ2-2 TRBV12-3/TRBV12-4 CASSPLDLRDTGELFF TGTGCCAGCAGTCCCCTGGACCTTCGGGACACCGGGGAGCTGTTTTTT
TRBD1 many TRBJ2-2 TRBV7-9 CASSLSTGTVLSGELFF TGTGCCAGCAGCTTAAGTACCGGGACAGTACTTTCCGGGGAGCTGTTTTTT
TRBD2 . TRBJ2-7 TRBV27 CASSLSSGRGSSYEQYF TGTGCCAGCAGTTTATCGAGCGGGAGGGGTAGCTCCTACGAGCAGTACTTC
. . TRBJ2-5 TRBV6-2/TRBV6-3 CASSYRRLETQYF TGTGCCAGCAGTTACCGGAGGTTAGAGACCCAGTACTTC
TRBD2 . TRBJ2-1 TRBV24-1 CATSDLQIGGGSGLPPYNEQFF TGTGCCACCAGTGATTTGCAAATCGGCGGTGGGTCGGGACTACCCCCCTACAATGAGCAGTTCTTC
TRBD1 many TRBJ1-1 TRBV7-2 CASSPRQGGTEAFF TGTGCCAGCAGCCCCCGACAGGGCGGCACTGAAGCTTTCTTT
TRBD1 . TRBJ1-5 TRBV28 CASSLYRGRDQPQHF TGTGCCAGCAGTTTATACAGGGGAAGAGATCAGCCCCAGCATTTT
. few TRBJ2-1 TRBV7-9 CASSSSGRYSYNEQFF TGTGCCAGCAGTTCCAGCGGAAGGTACTCCTACAATGAGCAGTTCTTC
. many TRBJ2-2 TRBV7-8 CASSLAGFANTGELFF TGTGCCAGCAGCTTAGCCGGCTTCGCGAACACCGGGGAGCTGTTTTTT
TRBD1 many TRBJ1-5 TRBV12-3/TRBV12-4 CASSGTGDQPQHF TGTGCCAGCAGTGGGACAGGGGATCAGCCCCAGCATTTT
TRBD2 few TRBJ2-1 TRBV5-4 CASSWGGQQFF TGTGCCAGCAGCTGGGGGGGACAGCAGTTCTTC
. . TRBJ2-5 TRBV6-5 CASSYGVGETQYF TGTGCCAGCAGTTACGGGGTGGGGGAGACCCAGTACTTC
. . TRBJ2-3 TRBV11-3 CASSLVGSADTQYF TGTGCCAGCAGCTTAGTCGGGAGTGCAGATACGCAGTATTTT